These 21 T cell receptor beta chains share one sample of origin, sequenced in a study of blood T cell repertoires in COVID-19. The data were produced by immunoSEQ multiplex PCR, yet TCRdb's version contains in-frame clones alone and is incomplete. The top ten hold roughly 5.1% of the sample, which has under 350,000 clones, around 88% seen once. Specimen: peripheral blood. The receptors originated from a man in his forties with acute or convalescent COVID-19.

The J gene is TRBJ2-1, the V gene TRBV27, with D perhaps TRBD1 (7 bases). Trimming took 7 bases from V and 2 from J, leaving 18 bases between them. CDR3 size: 16 residues. Germline CDR1 and CDR2: MNHEY and SMNVEV (reference sequence). The CDR3 region has the DNA TGTGCCAGCACTTCCCTTCAGGGGGGCACCTACAATGAGCAGTTCTTC. This codes for CASTSLQGGTYNEQFF.

With regard to this clone: The same CDR3 can be traced to other DNA sequences in this sample. The rearrangement joins TRBV6-1 to TRBJ1-5; D gene ambiguous. The CDR3 runs 12 residues. From germline, CDR1 is MNHNS and CDR2 SASEGT. With 3 bases removed from V and 5 bases from J, the gap between germline ends came to 5 bases. The CDR3 DNA reads as TGTGCCAGCAGTGATCTCTATCAGCCCCAGCATTTT. This translates into CASSDLYQPQHF.

The chain combines TRBV3-1 (or the pseudogene TRBV3-2) with TRBJ1-5, with a tentative D call TRBD1 (5 bases). CDR1 is LGHDT, CDR2 YNNKEL, per germline (reference sequence). The CDR3 is 15 amino acids. The germline V and J ends were trimmed by 6 bases and 3 bases, with 15 bases remaining between them. The CDR3 reads CASSPSGGSNQPQHF. DNA of the CDR3: TGTGCCAGCAGTCCTTCGGGGGGTTCCAATCAGCCCCAGCATTTT.

The chain has TRBV12-3 or TRBV12-4 and TRBJ1-1; D is undetermined. Trimming cost V 5 bases and J 5 bases, with 9 bases left between them. This CDR3 spans 12 amino acids. The CDR3 here is CASSRHRTEAFF. The CDR3 coding sequence is TGTGCCAGCAGTCGACACCGGACTGAAGCTTTCTTT.

V is TRBV7-2 and J is TRBJ1-1; 7 bases match TRBD1. The CDR3 has 18 amino acids. Germline V gene data show CDR1 as SGHTA and CDR2 as FQGNSA. The V and J ends lost 4 bases and 0 bases, in that order; junction bases with no gene match: 14. CDR3 bases: TGTGCCAGCAGCTCCCCGAGGGGGCGAGTCCCCCTGAACACTGAAGCTTTCTTT. The encoded protein is CASSSPRGRVPLNTEAFF.

This chain connects TRBV20-1 to TRBJ2-1; no reliable D call. This CDR3 has 11 amino acids. Trimming pared 3 bases from V and 10 bases from J, leaving 10 bases between. In germline, CDR1 is DFQATT, CDR2 SNEGSKA (reference sequence). The CDR3 is CSARSLLEQFF. The CDR3 nucleotides are TGCAGTGCTAGGTCTCTTCTGGAGCAGTTCTTC.

The rearrangement uses TRBV5-5 and TRBJ2-2; possibly TRBD1 for D (5 bases). Germline CDR1 is SGHKS and CDR2 is YYEKEE (reference sequence). V lost 4 bases and J 7 bases, leaving 20 bases between the germline ends. The CDR3 sequence is 16 residues long. CDR3 sequence: CASSVGLKGLVGELFF. DNA of the CDR3: TGTGCCAGCAGCGTGGGTTTGAAGGGGTTGGTCGGGGAGCTGTTTTTT.

The chain carries TRBV11-2 and TRBJ2-7; the D gene is possibly TRBD1 (6 bases). Trimming took 5 bases from V and 2 from J, leaving 22 bases between them. CDR3 length equals 17 residues. Looked up from germline, CDR1 is SGHAT and CDR2 is FQNNGV. Here the CDR3 DNA reads TGTGCCAGCAGCGCGGTGCCCGGGACAAGTATAACCTACGAGCAGTACTTC. Protein: CASSAVPGTSITYEQYF. The variable domain in full, with the rest retrieved from reference TRBV11-2 and TRBJ2-7, is EAGVAQSPRYKIIEKRQSVAFWCNPISGHATLYWYQQILGQGPKLLIQFQNNGVVDDSQLPKDRFSAERLKGVDSTLKIQPAKLEDSAVYLCASSAVPGTSITYEQYFGPGTRLTVT.

The chain employs TRBV11-2 and TRBJ2-2, with D perhaps TRBD2 (5 bases). CDR1 is SGHAT, CDR2 FQNNGV, per germline. The germline V and J ends were trimmed by 2 bases and 11 bases, with 9 bases remaining between them. CDR3 length equals 12 residues. CDR3 nucleotides: TGTGCCAGCAGCTTACACGAGGGTGAGCTGTTTTTT. Translated: CASSLHEGELFF.

The chain joins TRBV19 to TRBJ1-2; 9 bases line up with TRBD1. V gave up 5 bases and J gave up 4 bases; unmatched junction bases: 5. There are 14 residues in the CDR3. Germline V gives CDR1 LNHDA, CDR2 SQIVND (reference sequence). The CDR3 DNA is TGTGCCAGTAGTTTCCGGGACAGGGCCTATGGCTACACCTTC. Protein product: CASSFRDRAYGYTF.

This chain links TRBV11-3 with TRBJ2-7; maybe TRBD1 (7 bases). The CDR3 runs 13 residues. The V end was cut by 5 bases, the J end by 6 bases, with 14 bases between. From germline, CDR1 is SGHNT and CDR2 YENEEA. As DNA, the CDR3 is TGTGCCAGCAGCACCCGACAGGGAGGCGAGCAGTACTTC. Protein product: CASSTRQGGEQYF. The full variable domain, in which reference TRBV11-3 and TRBJ2-7 provide the parts outside the CDR3, is EAGVVQSPRYKIIEKKQPVAFWCNPISGHNTLYWYLQNLGQGPELLIRYENEEAVDDSQLPKDRFSAERLKGVDSTLKIQPAELGDSAVYLCASSTRQGGEQYFGPGTRLTVT.

The chain employs TRBV5-8 and TRBJ1-5; the D is unclear. The V gene lost 3 bases and the J gene lost 6 bases, with 13 bases spanning the gap. Looked up from germline, CDR1 is SGHTS and CDR2 is YDEGEE. The CDR3 length is 14 residues. CDR3 sequence reads: CASSSERAAQPQHF. CDR3 nucleotides: TGTGCCAGCAGCTCCGAGCGGGCGGCTCAGCCCCAGCATTTT.

This chain uses TRBV9 with TRBJ2-3; D possibly corresponds to TRBD2 (6 bases). Germline V CDR1 and CDR2: SGDLS, YYNGEE. V was pared by 3 bases and J by 4 bases, with 18 bases between. This CDR3 contains 16 residues. CDR3: CASSGGTSAPADTQYF. CDR3 in DNA: TGTGCCAGCAGCGGAGGGACTTCGGCCCCGGCAGATACGCAGTATTTT.

The CDR3, as DNA: TGTGCCAGCAGCGCCGGAGATCCGGACATCTACGAGCAGTACTTC. Protein sequence: CASSAGDPDIYEQYF. The chain recombines TRBV9 with TRBJ2-7; D possibly corresponds to TRBD1 (5 bases). V was clipped by 3 bases and J by 3 bases, with 16 bases between them. CDR3 size: 15 residues. Germline CDR1 and CDR2: SGDLS and YYNGEE.

The V gene is TRBV9, the J gene TRBJ2-1; D gene uncertain. The CDR3 runs 13 residues. Germline values: CDR1 SGDLS, CDR2 YYNGEE. Trimming cost V 0 bases and J 6 bases, with 7 bases left between them. CDR3 DNA: TGTGCCAGCAGCGTAGGGGCCCGCAATGAGCAGTTCTTC. This gives the protein CASSVGARNEQFF.

V is TRBV21-1 and J is TRBJ2-7; the table's D call, TRBD2, has no DNA check behind it. TRBV21-1 is described as a pseudogene. CDR3 length: 22 residues. CDR3 DNA: TGTGCCAGCAGCAAAGTGCGCCTAAAGGGCGGGGGATATATACGGTCCTCCTACGAGCAGTACTTC. This translates into CASSKVRLKGGGYIRSSYEQYF.

The chain carries TRBV6-5 and TRBJ1-1; 8 nucleotides align to TRBD1. This CDR3 is 13 amino acids long. Trimming took 5 bases from V and 4 from J; bases not matched to a gene: 3. The germline V gene has CDR1 MNHEY and CDR2 SVGAGI. The CDR3 protein is CASSRQGATEAFF. The CDR3 bases are TGTGCCAGCAGTAGGCAGGGGGCCACTGAAGCTTTCTTT.

The V gene is TRBV12-5, the J gene TRBJ2-1; 10 nucleotides align to TRBD2. Germline trimming cut 1 base from V and 5 bases from J; bases unmatched to any gene: 8. The CDR3 length is 17 residues. Germline V lookup: CDR1 LGHNT, CDR2 FRNRAP. This CDR3 reads CASGLGRSGGINNEQFF. The CDR3 DNA sequence: TGTGCTAGTGGTTTGGGGCGTAGCGGGGGGATAAACAATGAGCAGTTCTTC.

CDR3 DNA: TGTGCCAGCAGTGGGGGGTATGGCTACACCTTC. This gives the protein CASSGGYGYTF. The gene calls are TRBV27 and TRBJ1-2; a possible D gene is TRBD1 (5 bases). The CDR3 runs to 11 residues. Trimming cost V 5 bases and J 5 bases, with 6 bases left between them. The germline V gene has CDR1 MNHEY and CDR2 SMNVEV (reference sequence).

CDR3 nucleotides: TGCGCCAGCAGCTTGAGCGCGAACACCGGGGAGCTGTTTTTT. Translation: CASSLSANTGELFF. The rearrangement uses TRBV5-1 and TRBJ2-2; D gene uncertain. This CDR3 region has 14 residues. Germline CDR1 is SGHRS and CDR2 is YFSETQ. Trimming shortened V by 1 base and J by 0 bases, and 4 bases separated the two germline ends.

The chain joins TRBV18 to TRBJ1-6, with D perhaps TRBD1 (6 bases). V shed 5 bases and J shed 6 bases, with 11 bases lying between them. CDR1 KGHSH and CDR2 LQKENI come from the germline V gene. CDR3 size: 14 residues. This CDR3 reads CASSKAGVNSPLHF. The CDR3 DNA sequence: TGTGCCAGCTCAAAGGCAGGGGTTAATTCACCCCTCCACTTT.